These 4 T cell receptor delta chains originate from one sample sequenced in a study of Vδ1+ human thymocytes (dated by TCRdb to the late 2010s). Results the study describes overall, beyond this receptor: The thymic TRG and TRD repertoires appeared highly polyclonal, with Gaussian CDR3 length distributions, in contrast to the oligoclonal repertoires of peripheral blood.

Sequencing relied on an Illumina MiSeq. RNA extraction was performed with the RNeasy mini kit, and reverse transcription was done with Superscript III. CDR3 amplicons were generated by multiplex PCR with pooled V-gene forward primers and a constant-region reverse primer carrying Illumina adaptor overhangs. After TCRdb called clones again from the public reads with CATT, rows with identical DNA were merged. Within this sample are under 80,000 delta-chain clones, with around 30% of them counted one time only. The top ten clonotypes cover 0.2% to 0.3% of the sample. Their antigen targets remain unknown. Sequenced: Vdelta1+ gamma-delta thymocytes from the thymus. Explained via the paper, the cell subset or site label denotes: FACS-sorted CD3+ TCRalphabeta- TCRVdelta1+ TCRVdelta2- thymocytes. The receptor source for this set is a boy under two years old who had congenital heart surgery.

The sample holds a few counts of this clone. V and J are TRDV1 and TRDJ1; TRDD3 might be the D (6 bases). The V end lost 5 bases, the J end lost 10 bases, and 38 bases lay between the germline ends. The CDR3 spans 20 residues. Germline loops: CDR1 TSWWSYY, CDR2 QGS. CDR3 sequence reads: CALGSSLRCTGPNPLGGLIF. Here the CDR3 DNA reads TGTGCTCTTGGGAGCTCCCTCCGGTGTACTGGACCGAACCCTTTGGGGGGACTCATCTTT.

The chain recombines TRDV1 with TRDJ1; 9 nucleotides line up with TRDD3. The V gene's germline CDR1 is TSWWSYY and CDR2 QGS. This CDR3 is 21 amino acids long. After removal of 0 bases from V and 0 bases from J, the junction contained 17 bases not matched to a gene. The CDR3 region is CALGELVSYKLGETYTDKLIF. In DNA, the CDR3 is TGTGCTCTTGGGGAACTAGTTTCCTACAAACTGGGGGAAACGTACACCGATAAACTCATCTTT.

V and J are TRDV1 and TRDJ1, with 11 bases fitting TRDD3. The V segment lost 1 base and the J segment 0 bases; nucleotides outside the gene matches: 13. The CDR3 is made up of 20 amino acids. Germline CDR1 and CDR2: TSWWSYY and QGS. CDR3 in amino acids: CALGEPPSLGDTPYTDKLIF. CDR3 DNA sequence: TGTGCTCTTGGGGAACCCCCCTCCCTGGGGGATACTCCGTACACCGATAAACTCATCTTT.

The chain joins TRDV2 to TRDJ1; TRDD3 matches at 9 bases. The CDR3 sequence is 18 residues long. Germline CDR1 reads GEAIGNYY; CDR2 reads EKD. Trimming removed 0 bases from V and 3 bases from J; junction bases left unmatched: 13. CDR3 loop: CACDTPVKGGYSSDKLIF. As DNA, the CDR3 is TGTGCCTGTGACACCCCCGTGAAGGGGGGATACTCTTCCGATAAACTCATCTTT.